Shown below are 14 T cell receptor beta chains from a single sample sequenced in a study of OX40 agonist ivuxolimab in advanced cancers. Produced via immunoSEQ multiplex PCR; TCRdb's table is partial and in-frame only. The repertoire holds over 45,000 clones, with around 80% as singletons. This sample comprised CD4+ or CD8+ T cells sorted from blood, obtained in a trial of the OX40 agonist ivuxolimab. These TCRs come from an adult with an advanced solid tumor such as melanoma, head and neck, liver or kidney cancer.

This clone turned up a few times. This chain joins TRBV5-8 and TRBJ2-1; 14 bases map to TRBD2. From germline, CDR1 is SGHTS and CDR2 YDEGEE. The CDR3 is made up of 15 amino acids. J lost 8 bases, V lost 5 bases, and 6 bases had no gene match. The CDR3: CASSSGTSGSDEQFF. The DNA for the CDR3 is TGTGCCAGCAGTTCCGGGACTAGCGGGAGTGATGAGCAGTTCTTC.

This rearrangement joins TRBV4-1 to TRBJ2-1; tentative D call: TRBD2 (6 bases). The CDR3 contains 18 residues. Germline-derived CDR1 and CDR2 are MGHRA and YSYEKL. V was cut by 0 bases and J by 2 bases, with 17 bases left in between. The CDR3 DNA follows: TGCGCCAGCAGCCAAGATAAGGGGACTCCCCTACCCTACAATGAGCAGTTCTTC. This sequence encodes CASSQDKGTPLPYNEQFF.

The chain is built from TRBV29-1 and TRBJ1-2; maybe TRBD1 (5 bases). Trimming pared 5 bases from V and 8 bases from J, leaving 15 bases between. From germline, CDR1 is SQVTM and CDR2 ANQGSEA. The CDR3 loop spans 12 amino acids. The CDR3 protein is CSVNQGLSGYTF. The CDR3 region has the DNA TGCAGCGTTAACCAGGGACTCTCCGGCTACACCTTC.

CDR3 nucleotide sequence: TGCAGCGTTGGAGACAGGAGCAATGAGCAGTTCTTC. It yields the protein CSVGDRSNEQFF. The chain has TRBV29-1 and TRBJ2-1, with D maybe TRBD1 (6 bases). V was clipped by 4 bases and J by 6 bases, with 10 bases between them. Germline CDR1 and CDR2: SQVTM and ANQGSEA. CDR3 length: 12 amino acids.

V is TRBV30 and J is TRBJ1-1; no clear D. From germline, CDR1 is GTSNPN and CDR2 SVGIG (reference sequence). The CDR3 sequence is 16 residues long. V lost 0 bases and J 6 bases, leaving 20 bases between the germline ends. The CDR3 protein is CAWSVRRETLIAEAFF. CDR3 nucleotide sequence: TGTGCCTGGAGTGTAAGGAGGGAGACATTAATCGCTGAAGCTTTCTTT.

This chain links TRBV27 with TRBJ2-1, with D perhaps TRBD2 (5 bases). CDR1 is MNHEY and CDR2 is SMNVEV in the germline V gene (reference sequence). The V gene lost 3 bases and the J gene lost 1 base, with 13 bases spanning the gap. The CDR3 totals 16 residues. The CDR3 region is CASSFELGGSYNEQFF. CDR3 DNA sequence: TGTGCCAGCAGTTTTGAGCTTGGAGGTTCCTACAATGAGCAGTTCTTC.

This clone appeared once. The V gene is TRBV18, the J gene TRBJ2-5; D is perhaps TRBD1 or TRBD2 (5 bases each). Matching the DNA end better, TRBJ2-7 makes the J call doubtful. Germline CDR1 reads KGHSH; CDR2 reads LQKENI. The CDR3 is 14 amino acids. The CDR3 DNA reads as TGTGCCAGCTCACCACCGATCTCAGGGAGCGAGCAGTACTTC. This gives the protein CASSPPISGSEQYF.

The rearrangement links TRBV6-5 to TRBJ1-2, with 8 bases fitting TRBD1. V dropped 6 bases and J dropped 4; count of bases not matched to a gene: 1. Germline CDR1 is MNHEY and CDR2 is SVGAGI. The CDR3 runs 12 residues. The CDR3 is CASSGTGYGYTF. CDR3 in DNA: TGTGCCAGCAGCGGGACAGGCTATGGCTACACCTTC.

The CDR3 DNA reads TGTGCCAGCAGCCAGCCCGGGACAGGGGCTCTCGAGCAGTACTTC. Its protein is CASSQPGTGALEQYF. V and J are TRBV14 and TRBJ2-7, with 10 nucleotides matching TRBD1. Per germline, CDR1 SGHDN and CDR2 FVKESK. The length of the CDR3 is 15 residues. V was pared by 3 bases and J by 6 bases, with 8 bases of the junction left unmatched.

This rearrangement joins TRBV5-6 to TRBJ2-5; 8 bases are shared with TRBD1. CDR1 is SGHDT and CDR2 is YYEEEE in the germline V gene. With 5 bases clipped from V and 1 base from J, the junction kept 4 bases outside the gene matches. This CDR3 region has 14 residues. The CDR3 here is CASRYRGAQETQYF. In nucleotides, the CDR3 is TGTGCCAGCAGATACAGGGGGGCCCAAGAGACCCAGTACTTC.

The chain has TRBV6-1 and TRBJ2-5, with 9 bases lining up with TRBD2. The J call is doubtful: the DNA matches TRBJ2-7 better. Germline V lookup: CDR1 MNHNS, CDR2 SASEGT. The CDR3 consists of 13 residues. CDR3 protein: CASSASGAFEQYF. The DNA of the CDR3 is TGTGCCAGCAGTGCTAGCGGGGCCTTCGAGCAGTACTTC.

The chain combines TRBV11-2 with TRBJ2-2; D remains unclear. Germline CDR1 is SGHAT and CDR2 is FQNNGV. V lost 10 bases to trimming and J lost 4 bases, with 10 bases between them. The CDR3 has 12 amino acids. The CDR3 DNA reads TGTGCCACCCTCGACACCACCGGGGAGCTGTTTTTT. Translated, it gives CATLDTTGELFF.

This clone was seen only a few times. The rearrangement uses TRBV27 and TRBJ2-1; D remains unclear. Germline V gene lookup returns CDR1 MNHEY and CDR2 SMNVEV (reference sequence). The CDR3 length is 11 residues. Deletions cut 3 bases from V and 8 bases from J, with 5 bases between. For the CDR3, the DNA is TGTGCCAGCAGTTTTGGGTATGAGCAGTTCTTC. As protein: CASSFGYEQFF.

This sequence joins TRBV7-2 and TRBJ2-7, with 8 bases fitting TRBD2. The CDR3 runs to 15 residues. Germline CDR1 is SGHTA and CDR2 is FQGNSA. V gave up 4 bases and J gave up 1 base; unmatched junction bases: 6. The CDR3 region is CASSSLAGRSYEQYF. The CDR3 region has the DNA TGTGCCAGCAGCTCCTTAGCGGGAAGGTCCTACGAGCAGTACTTC.